The subject of this entry is one TCR beta chain. These data originate in a study of blood T cell repertoires in COVID-19. CDR1 and CDR2 (germline): SGHVS, FNYEAQ. The CDR3 spans 16 residues. V was trimmed by 6 bases and J by 0 bases, leaving 12 bases between them. Sequenced by immunoSEQ multiplex PCR; TCRdb stores in-frame clones only, minus some. Of approximately 74,000 clones in the sample, more than 75% were seen once. The sequenced material came from peripheral blood. This sequence originates from a woman aged 55 to 70 with acute or convalescent COVID-19. The rearrangement joins TRBV7-6 to TRBJ1-6; D may be TRBD1 (5 bases). Here the CDR3 reads CASRGRGSSYNSPLHF. CDR3 sequence (DNA): TGTGCCAGCAGGGGTAGGGGCAGCTCCTATAATTCACCCCTCCACTTT.